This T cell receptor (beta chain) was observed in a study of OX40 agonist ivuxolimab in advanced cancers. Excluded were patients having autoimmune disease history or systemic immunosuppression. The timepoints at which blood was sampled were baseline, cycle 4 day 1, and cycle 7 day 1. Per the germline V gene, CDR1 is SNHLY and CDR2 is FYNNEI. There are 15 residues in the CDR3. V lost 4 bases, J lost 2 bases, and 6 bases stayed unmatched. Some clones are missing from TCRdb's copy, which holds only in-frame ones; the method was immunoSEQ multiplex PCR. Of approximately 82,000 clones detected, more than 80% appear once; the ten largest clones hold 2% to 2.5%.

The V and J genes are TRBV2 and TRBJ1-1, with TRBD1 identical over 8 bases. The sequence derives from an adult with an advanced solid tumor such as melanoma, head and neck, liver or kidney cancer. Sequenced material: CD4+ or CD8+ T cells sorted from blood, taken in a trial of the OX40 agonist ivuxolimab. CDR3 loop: CASSGPTGDNTEAFF. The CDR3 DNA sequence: TGTGCCAGCAGTGGTCCGACAGGGGATAACACTGAAGCTTTCTTT. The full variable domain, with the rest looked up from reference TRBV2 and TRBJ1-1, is EPEVTQTPSHQVTQMGQEVILRCVPISNHLYFYWYRQILGQKVEFLVSFYNNEISEKSEIFDDQFSVERPDGSNFTLKIRSTKLEDSAMYFCASSGPTGDNTEAFFGQGTRLTVV.